This TCR beta chain originates from a study of siplizumab effects on memory and regulatory T cells. Study-wide results and caveats: In the presence of siplizumab, alloreactive sequences traceable to unstimulated CD4+ memory cells were significantly reduced. An assignable phenotype, naive or memory, was missing from roughly 78-96% of proliferating CD4+ or CD8+ clones. Naive T cells were seen as more diverse than memory cells and as major alloresponse contributors.

From germline, CDR1 is SQVTM and CDR2 ANQGSEA. Trimming shortened V by 7 bases and J by 5 bases, and 5 bases separated the two germline ends. The length of the CDR3 is 9 residues. Unstimulated naive, memory, effector memory and TEMRA subsets were also sequenced, drawn from a few donor pairs. In the case of this clone: What it binds is not known.

The table came from immunoSEQ multiplex PCR; TCRdb's copy has only in-frame clones and leaves some out. Found here are roughly 64,000 clones, roughly 96% of them singletons; the top ten hold about 0.1%. Sample: naive CD8+ T cells sorted from blood. The chain joins TRBV29-1 to TRBJ2-5; perhaps D is TRBD1 or TRBD2 (5 bases each). The origin of this receptor is a human donor in good health. CDR3 DNA: TGCAGCGGGGGGGAGACCCAGTACTTC. It specifies CSGGETQYF. The whole variable domain, remainder taken from reference TRBV29-1 and TRBJ2-5, is SAVISQKPSRDICQRGTSLTIQCQVDSQVTMMFWYRQQPGQSLTLIATANQGSEATYESGFVIDKFPISRPNLTFSTLTVSNMSPEDSSIYLCSGGETQYFGPGTRLLVL.